These 9 T cell receptor beta chains originate from one sample sequenced in a study of blood T cell repertoires in COVID-19 (dated by TCRdb to the early 2020s). Libraries were made using the immunoSEQ multiplex PCR assay. TCRdb mirrors the immuneACCESS table, restricted to in-frame sequences. Some clones are absent from its copies; in checked studies, under half trace to an unresolved V gene, and the reason for the others is unknown. The sample profile shows 390,000 or so clones; about 89% of them were found once. Clones ranked in the top ten supply approximately 3% of the sample. The sample consisted of peripheral blood. The origin of the receptors is a woman in her thirties with COVID-19, enrolled during active disease.

This chain uses TRBV19 with TRBJ1-2; unclear D gene. Germline V CDR1 and CDR2: LNHDA, SQIVND (reference sequence). This CDR3 is built from 20 residues. V lost 3 bases and J 4 bases, leaving 30 bases between the germline ends. Here the CDR3 reads CASSIHPPDPPRLYRYGYTF. The CDR3 DNA sequence: TGTGCCAGTAGTATTCATCCCCCGGATCCCCCCAGGTTGTATCGCTATGGCTACACCTTC. Based on the CDR3 plus reference TRBV19 and TRBJ1-2, the full variable domain is DGGITQSPKYLFRKEGQNVTLSCEQNLNHDAMYWYRQDPGQGLRLIYYSQIVNDFQKGDIAEGYSVSREKKESFPLTVTSAQKNPTAFYLCASSIHPPDPPRLYRYGYTFGSGTRLTVV.

The chain recombines TRBV19 with TRBJ2-3; a weak D match, TRBD1 (5 bases). Germline-derived CDR1 and CDR2 are LNHDA and SQIVND (reference sequence). There are 14 residues in the CDR3. V was trimmed by 2 bases and J by 3 bases, leaving 9 bases between them. The DNA of the CDR3 is TGTGCCAGTAGTATAAACAGGCCGACAGATACGCAGTATTTT. Translated, it gives CASSINRPTDTQYF.

The chain has TRBV28 and TRBJ2-7; weak D call: TRBD1 (5 bases). The CDR3 contains 18 residues. Germline lookup yields CDR1 MDHEN and CDR2 SYDVKM. V lost 5 bases and J lost 2, with 25 bases in between. The CDR3, as DNA: TGTGCCAGCAGTGCCGCCACTAACCCAGGGTTAATTCCCTACGAGCAGTACTTC. Protein sequence: CASSAATNPGLIPYEQYF.

The V gene is TRBV28, the J gene TRBJ1-1; 9 bases agree with TRBD1. V was pared by 1 base and J by 4 bases, with 4 bases of the junction left unmatched. Germline loops: CDR1 MDHEN, CDR2 SYDVKM. The CDR3 extends over 15 amino acids. CDR3 sequence: CASSLSWDRVTEAFF. The CDR3 DNA reads as TGTGCCAGCAGTTTATCCTGGGACAGGGTCACTGAAGCTTTCTTT.

V usage is TRBV29-1 and J usage is TRBJ2-5; no clear D gene. The CDR3 runs 15 residues. Germline CDR1 and CDR2: SQVTM and ANQGSEA. The germline V and J ends were trimmed by 4 bases and 1 base, with 16 bases remaining between them. The CDR3 region has the DNA TGCAGCGTTGGCTATGAGGCCCAATTCCAAGAGACCCAGTACTTC. Protein sequence: CSVGYEAQFQETQYF.

The sample holds one count of this clone. The chain links TRBV7-9 to TRBJ1-2; TRBD1 aligns across 8 bases. V lost 4 bases, J lost 2 bases, and 3 bases stayed unmatched. Germline values: CDR1 SEHNR, CDR2 FQNEAQ (reference sequence). This CDR3 is built from 14 residues. The DNA of the CDR3 is TGTGCCAGCAGCTCCGGGACAGGAAACTATGGCTACACCTTC. It specifies CASSSGTGNYGYTF.

V gene TRBV5-6 combines with J gene TRBJ2-1; 8 positions agree with TRBD2. Germline V CDR1 and CDR2: SGHDT, YYEEEE. Trimming cost V 2 bases and J 4 bases; bases outside gene matches: 5. CDR3 size: 15 residues. The CDR3 DNA is TGTGCCAGCAGCTTACTAGCGGCTCTTTACAATGAGCAGTTCTTC. Residues: CASSLLAALYNEQFF.

This clone was counted a single time. The chain combines TRBV27 with TRBJ1-2; TRBD1 aligns across 8 bases. J gave up 2 bases and V 5 bases, and 16 bases lay outside the gene matches. This CDR3 spans 18 amino acids. Germline lookup yields CDR1 MNHEY and CDR2 SMNVEV (reference sequence). In DNA, the CDR3 is TGTGCCAGCAGTAGGTCGCGGACAGGGCTAAATGTCAACTATGGCTACACCTTC. This codes for CASSRSRTGLNVNYGYTF.

The chain uses TRBV5-1 and TRBJ2-5; 13 bases map to TRBD2. V shed 1 base, J shed 5 bases, and the junction held 11 bases outside the gene matches. The V gene's germline CDR1 is SGHRS and CDR2 YFSETQ. The CDR3 contains 18 residues. This CDR3 reads CASSLLTSGGALMETQYF. As DNA, the CDR3 is TGCGCCAGCAGCTTGCTTACTAGCGGGGGGGCGTTGATGGAGACCCAGTACTTC.